The TCR beta chain described here comes from a study of T cell responses to AZD1222 COVID-19 vaccine. The study, taken as a whole, reports: Spike as a whole was targeted by vaccine-associated CD4 TCRs, dominant at 160-218 and 743-854. Two doses of AZD1222 preceded a rise in Spike-specific TCR breadth and depth. Clonal diversity may have been underestimated, and the donors were mostly white British, with more females than males.

With respect to this clone: Its antigen is not identified.

Sequencing used immunoSEQ multiplex PCR; TCRdb keeps in-frame clones, though not all of them. The data show 160,000 or so clones, with about 92% seen just once and about 1.1% held by the top ten. Germline V gives CDR1 MNHEY, CDR2 SVGAGI. V trimming: 6 bases; J trimming: 4 bases; junction bases outside the gene matches: 8. The CDR3 is made up of 14 amino acids. The chain carries TRBV6-5 and TRBJ1-2, with 7 nucleotides matching TRBD1. The clonotype comes from an adult who received the AZD1222 COVID-19 vaccine. The source material was peripheral blood, sampled 28 days after the second AZD1222 dose. The CDR3 region has the DNA TGTGCCAGCAGCCGCGACAGGGTGGGCTATGGCTACACCTTC. This encodes CASSRDRVGYGYTF.